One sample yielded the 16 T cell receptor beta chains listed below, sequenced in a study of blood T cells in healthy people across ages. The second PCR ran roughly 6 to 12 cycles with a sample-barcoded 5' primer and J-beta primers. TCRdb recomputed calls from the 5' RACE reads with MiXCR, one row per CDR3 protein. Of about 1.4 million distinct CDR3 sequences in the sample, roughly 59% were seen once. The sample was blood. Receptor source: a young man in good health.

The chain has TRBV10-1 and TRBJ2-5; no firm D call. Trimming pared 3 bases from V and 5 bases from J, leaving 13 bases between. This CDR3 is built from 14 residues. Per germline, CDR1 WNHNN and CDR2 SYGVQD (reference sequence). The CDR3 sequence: CASSDSRVGETQYF. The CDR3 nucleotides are TGCGCCAGCAGTGACTCTAGAGTCGGCGAGACCCAGTACTTC.

The CDR3 sequence: CAISDLGNSNQPQHF. The DNA of the CDR3 is TGTGCCATCAGTGATTTGGGCAATAGCAATCAGCCCCAGCATTTT. The J gene is TRBJ1-5, the V gene TRBV10-3; D remains unclear. V lost 3 bases and J 0 bases, leaving 9 bases between the germline ends. This CDR3 contains 15 residues. Looked up from germline, CDR1 is ENHRY and CDR2 is SYGVKD.

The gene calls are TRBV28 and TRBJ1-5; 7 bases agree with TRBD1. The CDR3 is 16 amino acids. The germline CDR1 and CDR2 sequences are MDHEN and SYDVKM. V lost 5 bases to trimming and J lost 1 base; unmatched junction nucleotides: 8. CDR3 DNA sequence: TGTGCCAGCAGTAGCCCGACAGGGTTGAGCAATCAGCCCCAGCATTTT. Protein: CASSSPTGLSNQPQHF.

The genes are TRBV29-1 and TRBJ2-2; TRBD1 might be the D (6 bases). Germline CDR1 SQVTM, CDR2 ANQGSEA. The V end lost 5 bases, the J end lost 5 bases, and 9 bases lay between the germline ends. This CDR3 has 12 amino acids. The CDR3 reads CSVWQGTGELFF. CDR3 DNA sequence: TGCAGCGTTTGGCAGGGGACCGGGGAGCTGTTTTTT.

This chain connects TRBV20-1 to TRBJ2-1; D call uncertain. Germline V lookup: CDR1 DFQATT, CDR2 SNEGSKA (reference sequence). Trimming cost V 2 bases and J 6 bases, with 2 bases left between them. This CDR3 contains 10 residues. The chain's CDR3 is CSARFNEQFF. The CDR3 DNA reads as TGCAGTGCTAGATTCAATGAGCAGTTCTTC.

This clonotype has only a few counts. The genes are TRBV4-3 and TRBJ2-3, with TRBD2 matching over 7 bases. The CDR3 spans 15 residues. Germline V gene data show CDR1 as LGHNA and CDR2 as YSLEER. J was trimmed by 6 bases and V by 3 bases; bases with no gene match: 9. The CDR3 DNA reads TGCGCCAGCAGCCATGGGACTACCCCCTGGGATACGCAGTATTTT. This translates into CASSHGTTPWDTQYF.

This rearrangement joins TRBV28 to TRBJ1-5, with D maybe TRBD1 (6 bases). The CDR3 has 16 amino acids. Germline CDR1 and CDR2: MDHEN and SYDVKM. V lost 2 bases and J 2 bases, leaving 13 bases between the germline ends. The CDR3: CASSLRARGGNQPQHF. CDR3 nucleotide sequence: TGTGCCAGCAGTTTACGGGCCAGGGGTGGCAATCAGCCCCAGCATTTT.

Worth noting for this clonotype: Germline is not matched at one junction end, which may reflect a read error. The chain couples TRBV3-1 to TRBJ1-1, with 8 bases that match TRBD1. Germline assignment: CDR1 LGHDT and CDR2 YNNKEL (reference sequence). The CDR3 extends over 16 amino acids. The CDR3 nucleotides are TGTGCCGGCAGCCAAGATGCGGGGACAGGGAACACTGAAGCTTTCTTT. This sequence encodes CAGSQDAGTGNTEAFF.

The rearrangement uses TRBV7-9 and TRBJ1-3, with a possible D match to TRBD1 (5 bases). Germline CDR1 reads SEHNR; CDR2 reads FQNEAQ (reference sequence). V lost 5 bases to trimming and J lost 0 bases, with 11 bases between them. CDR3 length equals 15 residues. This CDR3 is CASSRPDISGNTIYF. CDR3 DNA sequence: TGTGCCAGCAGCCGACCGGACATCTCTGGAAACACCATATATTTT.

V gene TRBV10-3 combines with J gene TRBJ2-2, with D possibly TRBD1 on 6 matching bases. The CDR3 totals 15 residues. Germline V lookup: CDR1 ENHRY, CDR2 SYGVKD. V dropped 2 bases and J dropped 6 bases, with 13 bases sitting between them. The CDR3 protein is CAISETQGPAGELFF. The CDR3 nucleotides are TGTGCCATCAGTGAGACGCAGGGGCCCGCCGGGGAGCTGTTTTTT.

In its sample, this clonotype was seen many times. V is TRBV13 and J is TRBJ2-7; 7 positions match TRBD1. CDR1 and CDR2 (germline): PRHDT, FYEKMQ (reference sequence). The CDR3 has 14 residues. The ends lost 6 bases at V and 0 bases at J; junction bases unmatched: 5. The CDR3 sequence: CASSPGQSSYEQYF. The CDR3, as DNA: TGTGCCAGCAGTCCGGGACAGAGCTCCTACGAGCAGTACTTC.

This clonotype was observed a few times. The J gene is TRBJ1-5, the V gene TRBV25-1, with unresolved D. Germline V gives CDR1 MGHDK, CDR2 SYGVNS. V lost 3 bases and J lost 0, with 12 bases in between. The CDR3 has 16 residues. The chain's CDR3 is CASSETLTDSNQPQHF. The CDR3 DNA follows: TGTGCCAGCAGTGAGACCCTTACAGATAGCAATCAGCCCCAGCATTTT. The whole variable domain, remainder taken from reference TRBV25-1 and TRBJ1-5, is EADIYQTPRYLVIGTGKKITLECSQTMGHDKMYWYQQDPGMELHLIHYSYGVNSTEKGDLSSESTVSRIRTEHFPLTLESARPSHTSQYLCASSETLTDSNQPQHFGDGTRLSIL.

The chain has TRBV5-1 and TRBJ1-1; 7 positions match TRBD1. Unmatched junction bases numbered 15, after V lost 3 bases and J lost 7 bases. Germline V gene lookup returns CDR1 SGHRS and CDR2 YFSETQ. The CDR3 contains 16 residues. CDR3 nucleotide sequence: TGCGCCAGCAGCTCCCACCCGGACAGGACCCTAAATGAAGCTTTCTTT. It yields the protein CASSSHPDRTLNEAFF.

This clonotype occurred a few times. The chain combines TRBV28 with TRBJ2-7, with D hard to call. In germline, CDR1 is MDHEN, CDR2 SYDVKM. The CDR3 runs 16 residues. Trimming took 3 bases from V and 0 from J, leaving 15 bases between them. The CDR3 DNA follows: TGTGCCAGCAGTTTCGGTCTCAGTAAAAGCTCCTACGAGCAGTACTTC. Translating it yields CASSFGLSKSSYEQYF.

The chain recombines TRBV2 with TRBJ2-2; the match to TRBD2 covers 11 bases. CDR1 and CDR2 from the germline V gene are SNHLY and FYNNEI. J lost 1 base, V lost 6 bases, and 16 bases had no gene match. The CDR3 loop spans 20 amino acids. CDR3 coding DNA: TGTGCCAGCAGCTTTACCGGGACTAGCGGCACCTCTCAGAACACCGGGGAGCTGTTTTTT. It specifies CASSFTGTSGTSQNTGELFF.

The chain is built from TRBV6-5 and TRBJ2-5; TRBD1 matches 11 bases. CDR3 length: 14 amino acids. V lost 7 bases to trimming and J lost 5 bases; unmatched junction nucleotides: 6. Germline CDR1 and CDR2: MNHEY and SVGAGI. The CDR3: CASTPDRGRETQYF. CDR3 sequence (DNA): TGTGCCAGCACTCCGGACAGGGGGCGGGAGACCCAGTACTTC.